Listed below are T cell receptor beta chains from one sample, sequenced in a study of CD8 T cells in Susac syndrome. Each CDR3 protein is one row after TCRdb ran MiXCR on the immunoSEQ multiplex PCR reads. The sample yields roughly 130,000 distinct CDR3 sequences, about 95% seen once. The sequenced sample consisted of CD4+ T cells from PBMCs. These receptors all come from a human donor in good health. Each CDR3 is given with its conserved first and last residue. The D gene is left open where the match is weak. Some rows mark clone size as missing; the rest say once, few, many or name a class of expanded clone.

v_call	clone_size	j_call	d_call	cdr3_length	cdr3_aa	cdr3_nt
TRBV29-1	.	TRBJ1-2	.	13	CSVEGQTNYGYTF	TGCAGCGTTGAAGGACAGACTAACTATGGCTACACCTTC
TRBV3-1	.	TRBJ2-1	.	15	CASSLGWFDYNEQFF	TGTGCCAGCAGCCTCGGATGGTTTGACTACAATGAGCAGTTCTTC
TRBV29-1	.	TRBJ1-2	TRBD1	11	CSVWPGQETDF	TGCAGCGTTTGGCCGGGACAGGAGACCGACTTC
TRBV19	.	TRBJ1-5	.	15	CASSMEQSTNQPQHF	TGTGCCAGTAGTATGGAACAGAGCACCAATCAGCCCCAGCATTTT
TRBV7-9	.	TRBJ1-1	.	14	CASSLGVQNTEAFF	TGTGCCAGCAGCTTAGGGGTTCAGAACACTGAAGCTTTCTTT
TRBV27	.	TRBJ1-4	.	15	CASSFDRRANEKLFF	TGTGCCAGCAGTTTTGACAGGCGAGCTAATGAAAAACTGTTTTTT
TRBV6-5	few	TRBJ1-1	.	13	CASSQGGNTEAFF	TGTGCCAGCAGTCAGGGTGGGAACACTGAAGCTTTCTTT
TRBV3-1	.	TRBJ1-2	.	13	CASSQESGGGYTF	TGTGCCAGCAGCCAAGAATCAGGAGGTGGCTACACCTTC
TRBV2	.	TRBJ2-1	.	14	CASSDTISYNEQFF	TGTGCCAGCAGTGACACTATCTCCTACAATGAGCAGTTCTTC
TRBV4-1	.	TRBJ2-2	TRBD1	17	CASSQHVPGGQGGGLFF	TGCGCCAGCAGCCAGCATGTCCCCGGCGGACAGGGGGGCGGGCTGTTTTTT
TRBV19	.	TRBJ2-7	.	14	CASSIGSGNYEQYF	TGTGCCAGTAGTATAGGGTCCGGTAACTACGAGCAGTACTTC
TRBV28	.	TRBJ2-7	.	14	CASSLWGQLSEQYF	TGTGCCAGCAGTTTATGGGGACAACTGAGCGAGCAGTACTTC
TRBV29-1	.	TRBJ2-4	.	18	CSVVTPLGPELAKNIQYF	TGCAGCGTTGTCACTCCGCTGGGACCCGAACTAGCCAAAAACATTCAGTACTTC
TRBV3-1	.	TRBJ2-1	.	11	CASSQRYEQFF	TGTGCCAGCAGCCAAAGGTATGAGCAGTTCTTC
TRBV7-9	.	TRBJ2-1	.	16	CASSLAPGLTGNEQFF	TGTGCCAGCAGCTTAGCCCCGGGACTTACCGGGAATGAGCAGTTCTTC
TRBV7-9	.	TRBJ2-2	TRBD2	17	CASSPERGSGFTGELFF	TGTGCCAGCAGCCCGGAACGGGGTAGCGGGTTCACCGGGGAGCTGTTTTTT
TRBV6-4	.	TRBJ1-1	.	16	CASLPVYDYAGGSAFF	TGTGCCAGCCTTCCGGTGTACGATTACGCGGGGGGATCAGCTTTCTTT
TRBV19	.	TRBJ1-4	TRBD1	13	CASGTATNEKLFF	TGTGCCAGTGGGACAGCAACTAATGAAAAACTGTTTTTT
TRBV3-1	.	TRBJ2-1	TRBD1	15	CASSPSDRGFREQFF	TGTGCCAGCAGCCCATCCGACAGGGGGTTTAGGGAGCAGTTCTTC
TRBV9	once	TRBJ1-2	.	13	CASSAPGLGGYTF	TGTGCCAGCAGCGCCCCGGGACTCGGAGGCTACACCTTC
TRBV28	.	TRBJ1-1	.	11	CASSPGYEAFF	TGTGCCAGCAGCCCGGGATATGAAGCTTTCTTT
TRBV3-1	.	TRBJ2-1	TRBD2	17	CASSQERGRGSYNEQFF	TGTGCCAGCAGCCAAGAACGCGGGAGGGGCTCCTACAATGAGCAGTTCTTC
TRBV5-1	.	TRBJ1-2	TRBD1	14	CASSIGQEYQGYTF	TGCGCCAGCAGCATTGGACAGGAGTATCAAGGCTACACCTTC
TRBV27	.	TRBJ2-2	.	15	CASSLSPGVAGELFF	TGTGCCAGCAGTTTATCACCGGGAGTGGCCGGGGAGCTGTTTTTT
TRBV7-2	.	TRBJ1-5	.	13	CASSLVLDQPQHF	TGTGCCAGCAGCTTAGTGTTGGATCAGCCCCAGCATTTT
TRBV29-1	once	TRBJ1-2	.	13	CSVRIGRNYGYTF	TGCAGCGTTCGTATAGGGAGGAACTATGGCTACACCTTC
TRBV27	once	TRBJ2-6	.	14	CASSSHSGANVLTF	TGTGCCAGCAGTTCTCATTCTGGGGCCAACGTCCTGACTTTC